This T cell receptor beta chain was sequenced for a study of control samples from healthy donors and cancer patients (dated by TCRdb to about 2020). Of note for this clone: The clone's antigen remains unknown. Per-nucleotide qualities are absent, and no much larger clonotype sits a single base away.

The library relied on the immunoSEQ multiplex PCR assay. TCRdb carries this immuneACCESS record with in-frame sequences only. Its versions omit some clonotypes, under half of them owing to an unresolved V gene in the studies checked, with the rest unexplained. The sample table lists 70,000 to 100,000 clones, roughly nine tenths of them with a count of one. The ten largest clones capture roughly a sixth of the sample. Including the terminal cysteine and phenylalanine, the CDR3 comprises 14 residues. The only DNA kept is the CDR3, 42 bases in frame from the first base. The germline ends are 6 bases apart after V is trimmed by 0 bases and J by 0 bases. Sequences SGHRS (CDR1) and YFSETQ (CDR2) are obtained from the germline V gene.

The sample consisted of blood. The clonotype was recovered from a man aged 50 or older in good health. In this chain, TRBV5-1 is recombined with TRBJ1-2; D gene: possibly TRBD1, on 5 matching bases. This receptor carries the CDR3 CASSLEGTNYGYTF. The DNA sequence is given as TGCGCCAGCAGCTTGGAGGGGACTAACTATGGCTACACCTTC.